This TCR beta chain was observed in a study of T cell repertoires in cytomegalovirus infection. TCRdb passed the reads through MiXCR, listing each CDR3 protein once. Among around 200,000 distinct CDR3 sequences listed, 35% to 40% were seen once. CDR3 length: 16 residues. Trimming stripped 0 bases from V and 4 bases from J, with 13 bases between. CDR1 is SGDLS, CDR2 YYNGEE, per germline. Remarks on this clonotype: The antigen remains undetermined.

The chain uses TRBV9 and TRBJ1-4; no clear D. Material: CD8+ T cells from cultured PBMCs, obtained from culture after CMV antigen stimulation. This sequence was found in a human donor in good health (CMV status not recorded). Some clones in this sample may be carry-over from other donors' samples. CDR3 DNA sequence: TGTGCCAGCAGCGTAGGAGAGCAGTTATTTAATGAAAAACTGTTTTTT. This gives the protein CASSVGEQLFNEKLFF.